This TCR beta chain stems from a study of regulatory T cells in long-lasting Graves disease. The CDR3 sequence is 19 residues long. Germline V lookup: CDR1 MNHEY, CDR2 SVGEGT. V lost 0 bases, J lost 0 bases, and 18 bases lay in between. Documented time point: newly diagnosed GD, antithyroid drugs for less than 3 months. PBMC RNA served as the TCR library source. In building TCR beta libraries, iRepertoire HTBI primers were used together with Arm-PCR of CDR3 regions. TCRdb processed the multiplex PCR reads anew with MiXCR; each CDR3 protein has one entry. The sample lists 400,000 to 500,000 distinct CDR3 sequences; more than 13% were seen once. In addition, the sample was reused for a study of T cells in Graves' hyperthyroidism and ophthalmopathy.

The receptor was isolated from a woman in her 30s with Graves disease. The rearrangement joins TRBV6-2 or TRBV6-3 to TRBJ2-1; D is unresolved. The source was peripheral blood mononuclear cells (PBMCs), collected at new diagnosis, from a patient treated with antithyroid drugs. The CDR3 nucleotides read TGTGCCAGCAGTTACTCGAGTAAGACTCGATCGAGCTCCTACAATGAGCAGTTCTTC. This sequence encodes CASSYSSKTRSSSYNEQFF.